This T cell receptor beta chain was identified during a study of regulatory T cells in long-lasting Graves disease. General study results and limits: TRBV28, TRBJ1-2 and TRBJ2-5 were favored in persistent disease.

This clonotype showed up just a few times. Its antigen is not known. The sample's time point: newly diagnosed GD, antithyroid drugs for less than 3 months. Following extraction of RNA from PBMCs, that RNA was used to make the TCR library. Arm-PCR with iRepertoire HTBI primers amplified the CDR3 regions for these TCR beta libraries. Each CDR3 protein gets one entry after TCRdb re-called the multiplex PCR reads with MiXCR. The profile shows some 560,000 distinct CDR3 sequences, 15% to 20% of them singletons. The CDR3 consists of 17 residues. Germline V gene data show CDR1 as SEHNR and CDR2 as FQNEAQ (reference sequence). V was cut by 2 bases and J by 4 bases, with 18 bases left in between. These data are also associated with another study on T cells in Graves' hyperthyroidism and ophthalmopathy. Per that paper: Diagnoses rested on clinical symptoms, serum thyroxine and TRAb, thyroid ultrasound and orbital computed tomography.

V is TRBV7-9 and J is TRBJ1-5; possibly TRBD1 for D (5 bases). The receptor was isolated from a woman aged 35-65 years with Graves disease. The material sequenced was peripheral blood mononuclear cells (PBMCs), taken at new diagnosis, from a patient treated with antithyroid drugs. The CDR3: CASSLTPSAGRNQPQHF. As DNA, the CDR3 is TGTGCCAGCAGCTTAACACCCAGCGCAGGGAGAAATCAGCCCCAGCATTTT.